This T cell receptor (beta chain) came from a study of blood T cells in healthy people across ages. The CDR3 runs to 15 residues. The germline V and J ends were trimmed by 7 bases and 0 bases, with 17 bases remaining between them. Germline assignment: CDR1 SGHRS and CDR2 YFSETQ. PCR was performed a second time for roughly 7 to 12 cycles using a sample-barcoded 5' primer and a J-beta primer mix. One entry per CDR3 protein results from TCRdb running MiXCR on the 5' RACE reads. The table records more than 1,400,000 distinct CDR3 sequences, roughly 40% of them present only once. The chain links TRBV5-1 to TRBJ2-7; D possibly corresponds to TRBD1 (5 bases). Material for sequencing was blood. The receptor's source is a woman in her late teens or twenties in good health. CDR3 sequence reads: CASSIGATSSYEQYF. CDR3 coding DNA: TGCGCCAGCTCCATAGGGGCGACGAGCTCCTACGAGCAGTACTTC.